One and the same sample provided the 21 T cell receptor beta chains below, sequenced in a study of blood T cell repertoires in COVID-19. Clones were read by immunoSEQ multiplex PCR, and TCRdb kept only the in-frame ones, dropping some. The sample holds over 95,000 clones; about 88% are singletons and the top ten take 3.4%. The sequenced sample was peripheral blood. Receptors were obtained from a middle-aged man with acute or convalescent COVID-19.

This chain uses TRBV12-3 or TRBV12-4 with TRBJ2-7; TRBD1 is a possible D gene (5 bases). This CDR3 contains 12 residues. The germline V and J ends were trimmed by 5 bases and 3 bases, with 8 bases remaining between them. The CDR3 DNA reads TGTGCCAGCAGTGTCCAGGGCTACGAGCAGTACTTC. It specifies CASSVQGYEQYF.

V usage is TRBV29-1 and J usage is TRBJ2-5, with 12 bases matching TRBD2. The CDR3 contains 18 residues. Germline assignment: CDR1 SQVTM and CDR2 ANQGSEA. J was trimmed by 0 bases and V by 3 bases; bases with no gene match: 11. The CDR3 sequence: CSVEALAGGPQYQETQYF. CDR3 bases: TGCAGCGTTGAGGCTCTAGCGGGGGGGCCTCAGTACCAAGAGACCCAGTACTTC. Variable domain in full (rest from reference TRBV29-1 and TRBJ2-5): SAVISQKPSRDICQRGTSLTIQCQVDSQVTMMFWYRQQPGQSLTLIATANQGSEATYESGFVIDKFPISRPNLTFSTLTVSNMSPEDSSIYLCSVEALAGGPQYQETQYFGPGTRLLVL.

The chain employs TRBV19 and TRBJ2-5; unclear D gene. V lost 1 base, J lost 7 bases, and 10 bases lay in between. The CDR3 covers 13 residues. Germline CDR1 reads LNHDA; CDR2 reads SQIVND (reference sequence). The CDR3 coding sequence is TGTGCCAGTAGTATAGTGCCAGATGGGACCCAGTACTTC. Residues: CASSIVPDGTQYF.

This chain connects TRBV3-1 (or the pseudogene TRBV3-2) to TRBJ2-5, with TRBD1 matching 10 bases. Germline V gene sequence: CDR1 LGHDT, CDR2 YNNKEL (reference sequence). With V trimmed by 6 bases and J by 3 bases, 7 bases remained unmatched. The CDR3 totals 15 residues. CDR3 nucleotide sequence: TGTGCCAGCAGTTTACAAGGGACAGGGGAAGAGACCCAGTACTTC. As protein: CASSLQGTGEETQYF.

V and J are TRBV7-2 and TRBJ2-6; D is uncertain. V was pared by 1 base and J by 0 bases, with 13 bases between. The germline gives CDR1 SGHTA, CDR2 FQGNSA. The CDR3 totals 18 residues. The DNA of the CDR3 is TGTGCCAGCAGCTTAGAATTTGCAGGCCTCTCTGGGGCCAACGTCCTGACTTTC. Its protein is CASSLEFAGLSGANVLTF.

This chain joins TRBV7-3 and TRBJ2-6, with D tentatively TRBD2 (6 bases). This CDR3 is built from 18 residues. Germline V lookup: CDR1 SGHTA, CDR2 FQGTGA. V was shortened by 1 base and J by 0 bases, with 13 bases between the two germline ends. The CDR3 DNA sequence: TGTGCCAGCAGCTTAAGTCCGGGGGTTCCCTCTGGGGCCAACGTCCTGACTTTC. This translates into CASSLSPGVPSGANVLTF.

The genes are TRBV7-2 and TRBJ2-1, with 16 bases that match TRBD2. Germline V CDR1 and CDR2: SGHTA, FQGNSA. Trimming at V came to 3 bases and at J to 0 bases, leaving 5 bases not matched to a gene. The CDR3 spans 19 residues. The CDR3 spells CASSFPGLAGGSSYNEQFF. CDR3 DNA: TGTGCCAGCAGCTTCCCGGGACTAGCGGGGGGGAGCTCCTACAATGAGCAGTTCTTC.

This chain links TRBV19 with TRBJ2-2; perhaps TRBD1 as D (5 bases). The CDR3 loop spans 15 amino acids. Germline V gene lookup returns CDR1 LNHDA and CDR2 SQIVND (reference sequence). Trimming took off 5 bases at V and 2 bases at J, with 12 bases between the two ends. CDR3 residues: CASSQQVLNTGELFF. CDR3 in DNA: TGTGCCAGTAGTCAACAGGTCCTTAACACCGGGGAGCTGTTTTTT.

A single count supports this clone. The chain employs TRBV29-1 and TRBJ1-2; no clear D gene. The CDR3 extends over 11 amino acids. V was pared by 1 base and J by 4 bases, with 4 bases between. Germline V CDR1 and CDR2: SQVTM, ANQGSEA. The CDR3 protein is CSVEVVYGYTF. DNA for the CDR3: TGCAGCGTTGAAGTAGTCTATGGCTACACCTTC.

The chain couples TRBV12-5 to TRBJ1-1; D unclear. CDR1 and CDR2 (germline): LGHNT, FRNRAP. The germline V and J ends were trimmed by 1 base and 1 base, with 4 bases remaining between them. The CDR3 runs 13 residues. Here the CDR3 DNA reads TGTGCTAGTGGTTTGGGCGGGAACACTGAAGCTTTCTTT. Translated, it gives CASGLGGNTEAFF.

The chain has TRBV5-1 and TRBJ2-2; D remains ambiguous. The V and J ends lost 0 bases and 0 bases respectively, with 6 bases between them. CDR3 length equals 15 residues. Germline loops: CDR1 SGHRS, CDR2 YFSETQ. The CDR3 is CASSLGSPNTGELFF. CDR3 in DNA: TGCGCCAGCAGCTTGGGTTCTCCGAACACCGGGGAGCTGTTTTTT.

This chain links TRBV7-9 with TRBJ1-4; D perhaps matches TRBD1 (5 bases). The CDR3 spans 15 residues. Germline V gene sequence: CDR1 SEHNR, CDR2 FQNEAQ (reference sequence). V was trimmed by 2 bases and J by 7 bases, leaving 14 bases between them. The CDR3 protein is CASSLSQGGGEKLFF. DNA for the CDR3: TGTGCCAGCAGCTTATCCCAGGGCGGTGGTGAAAAACTGTTTTTT.

Only one count was recorded for this clone. The chain carries TRBV7-3 and TRBJ2-3; TRBD1 matches 8 bases. The trim removed 4 bases at V and 2 bases at J, leaving 8 bases unmatched. Per germline, CDR1 SGHTA and CDR2 FQGTGA. This CDR3 contains 16 residues. CDR3 sequence (DNA): TGTGCCAGCAGCTCTGGACAGGGTTATCACACAGATACGCAGTATTTT. This translates into CASSSGQGYHTDTQYF.

This chain uses TRBV4-1 with TRBJ1-4; possibly TRBD1 for D (5 bases). The CDR3 runs 18 residues. Trimming shortened V by 0 bases and J by 0 bases, and 14 bases separated the two germline ends. Looked up from germline, CDR1 is MGHRA and CDR2 is YSYEKL. CDR3 DNA: TGCGCCAGCAGCCAAGATCCTGGGGGGGGGACAACTAATGAAAAACTGTTTTTT. Translated, it gives CASSQDPGGGTTNEKLFF.

V and J are TRBV7-6 and TRBJ2-4; no definite D call. V lost 1 base and J 10 bases, leaving 5 bases between the germline ends. The CDR3 spans 11 residues. CDR1 is SGHVS and CDR2 is FNYEAQ in the germline V gene. The CDR3 sequence: CASSLGAIQYF. The CDR3 DNA reads TGTGCCAGCAGCTTAGGGGCTATTCAGTACTTC. Using reference TRBV7-6 and TRBJ2-4 for the parts outside the CDR3, the full variable domain is GAGVSQSPRYKVTKRGQDVALRCDPISGHVSLYWYRQALGQGPEFLTYFNYEAQQDKSGLPNDRFSAERPEGSISTLTIQRTEQRDSAMYRCASSLGAIQYFGAGTRLSVL.

Here the CDR3 DNA reads TGTGCCAGCTCGGGCGGGACAGCTACGTATGGCTACACCTTC. Protein: CASSGGTATYGYTF. The V call is TRBV18, the J call TRBJ1-2, with TRBD1 matching 7 bases. The junction had 9 bases not matched to a gene; V was cut back by 6 bases and J by 5 bases. CDR1 and CDR2 from the germline V gene are KGHSH and LQKENI. CDR3 length: 14 residues.

The chain combines TRBV29-1 with TRBJ2-3; 8 positions match TRBD2. CDR3 size: 14 residues. V dropped 2 bases and J dropped 8; count of bases not matched to a gene: 9. CDR1 is SQVTM, CDR2 ANQGSEA, per germline. CDR3 region: CSVEFLAGPGTQYF. CDR3 nucleotides: TGCAGCGTTGAATTTTTAGCGGGACCCGGTACGCAGTATTTT.

This chain uses TRBV7-2 with TRBJ1-2; 7 bases line up with TRBD1. After removal of 5 bases from V and 4 bases from J, the junction contained 10 bases not matched to a gene. Germline V gives CDR1 SGHTA, CDR2 FQGNSA. The CDR3 loop spans 15 amino acids. The CDR3 coding sequence is TGTGCCAGCAGCCCGAGAGGACAGGAGATCTATGGCTACACCTTC. Translation gives CASSPRGQEIYGYTF.

This chain links TRBV4-1 with TRBJ2-2; unclear D gene. This CDR3 is 13 amino acids long. CDR1 MGHRA and CDR2 YSYEKL come from the germline V gene. Trimming removed 3 bases at V and 8 bases at J, with 10 bases between. CDR3 DNA: TGCGCCAGCAGCCACCAAACCGCGGGGGAGCTGTTTTTT. It specifies CASSHQTAGELFF.

The chain joins TRBV7-3 to TRBJ2-2; 7 bases are a match to TRBD1. Germline CDR1 is SGHTA and CDR2 is FQGTGA. Unmatched junction bases numbered 2, after V lost 0 bases and J lost 7 bases. The length of the CDR3 is 14 residues. The CDR3 nucleotides are TGTGCCAGCAGCTTAACAGGGGGCGGCGGGGAGCTGTTTTTT. Translating it yields CASSLTGGGGELFF. The full variable domain, its missing parts supplied by reference TRBV7-3 and TRBJ2-2, is GAGVSQTPSNKVTEKGKYVELRCDPISGHTALYWYRQSLGQGPEFLIYFQGTGAADDSGLPNDRFFAVRPEGSVSTLKIQRTERGDSAVYLCASSLTGGGGELFFGEGSRLTVL.

The rearrangement links TRBV3-1 (or the pseudogene TRBV3-2) to TRBJ2-7, with 10 bases lining up with TRBD2. The V and J ends lost 1 base and 2 bases, in that order; junction bases with no gene match: 5. CDR1 and CDR2 (germline): LGHDT, YNNKEL (reference sequence). The length of the CDR3 is 16 residues. The CDR3 region is CASSQAALAGTYEQYF. The CDR3 DNA is TGTGCCAGCAGCCAAGCGGCACTAGCGGGGACCTACGAGCAGTACTTC.